The 17 T cell receptor beta chains in this list originate from one sample, sequenced in a study of T cell responses to AZD1222 COVID-19 vaccine. TCRdb's copy holds only in-frame clones and misses some; the assay was immunoSEQ multiplex PCR. The sample carries around 94,000 clones, roughly 88% recorded once. Sequencing was performed on peripheral blood, taken on day 0 of AZD1222 vaccination. These receptor sequences come from an adult in good health.

The V and J genes are TRBV27 and TRBJ2-1; TRBD2 matches 7 bases. Germline-derived CDR1 and CDR2 are MNHEY and SMNVEV (reference sequence). This CDR3 is built from 15 residues. Unmatched junction bases numbered 3, after V lost 2 bases and J lost 2 bases. The CDR3 here is CASSLGLGTYNEQFF. CDR3 DNA: TGTGCCAGCAGTTTAGGACTAGGTACCTACAATGAGCAGTTCTTC.

V gene TRBV5-4 combines with J gene TRBJ2-7, with TRBD2 identical over 11 bases. With 4 bases clipped from V and 3 bases from J, the junction kept 9 bases outside the gene matches. The V gene's germline CDR1 is SGHNT and CDR2 YYREEE (reference sequence). There are 16 residues in the CDR3. The CDR3 is CASSPAGTSGYYEQYF. The CDR3 bases are TGTGCCAGCAGCCCCGCCGGGACTAGCGGTTACTACGAGCAGTACTTC.

This clone was recorded only once. The rearrangement links TRBV19 to TRBJ1-6, with TRBD1 matching over 8 bases. This CDR3 region has 14 residues. V dropped 5 bases and J dropped 6; count of bases not matched to a gene: 3. CDR1 is LNHDA and CDR2 is SQIVND in the germline V gene (reference sequence). Here the CDR3 reads CASSGQGPNSPLHF. The DNA of the CDR3 is TGTGCCAGTAGTGGACAGGGCCCTAATTCACCCCTCCACTTT.

The chain employs TRBV9 and TRBJ1-1; 8 bases fit TRBD1. The junction had 7 bases not matched to a gene; V was cut back by 3 bases and J by 0 bases. This CDR3 has 16 amino acids. Germline CDR1 and CDR2: SGDLS and YYNGEE. CDR3 nucleotide sequence: TGTGCCAGCAGCGGGGTGACAGGGGCGTTGAACACTGAAGCTTTCTTT. Amino acids: CASSGVTGALNTEAFF.

The V call is TRBV6-5, the J call TRBJ1-1; 7 bases fit TRBD1. Germline CDR1 reads MNHEY; CDR2 reads SVGAGI. Unmatched junction bases numbered 10, after V lost 2 bases and J lost 7 bases. This CDR3 is 15 amino acids long. CDR3 DNA: TGTGCCAGCAGTTACGGACAGGCCCCACGCCGTGAAGCTTTCTTT. Protein: CASSYGQAPRREAFF.

The chain carries TRBV5-1 and TRBJ2-3; D is ambiguous. V lost 1 base, J lost 7 bases, and 4 bases lay in between. CDR1 and CDR2 from the germline V gene are SGHRS and YFSETQ. This CDR3 has 11 amino acids. CDR3 sequence: CASSLWNTQYF. The DNA of the CDR3 is TGCGCCAGCAGCTTGTGGAATACGCAGTATTTT.

V gene TRBV2 combines with J gene TRBJ1-5; 11 bases match TRBD1. Germline CDR1 is SNHLY and CDR2 is FYNNEI. The V segment lost 6 bases and the J segment 4 bases; nucleotides outside the gene matches: 2. The CDR3 extends over 14 amino acids. CDR3 DNA sequence: TGTGCCAGCAGCGGGACAGGGGGGAATCAGCCCCAGCATTTT. Amino acids: CASSGTGGNQPQHF.

V usage is TRBV28 and J usage is TRBJ1-1; tentatively, D is TRBD1 (5 bases). Germline CDR1 MDHEN, CDR2 SYDVKM. V was pared by 2 bases and J by 7 bases, with 11 bases between. CDR3 length equals 13 residues. The CDR3 loop is CASSLIGAGEAFF. As DNA, the CDR3 is TGTGCCAGCAGTTTAATTGGGGCGGGTGAAGCTTTCTTT.

The rearrangement joins TRBV27 to TRBJ2-3, with D possibly called TRBD1 or TRBD2 (6 bases each). CDR1 is MNHEY, CDR2 SMNVEV, per germline (reference sequence). The CDR3 covers 15 residues. V was shortened by 6 bases and J by 7 bases, with 20 bases between the two germline ends. This chain's CDR3 is CASSVTLGGLYTQYF. Written as DNA, the CDR3 is TGTGCCAGCAGCGTGACTTTGGGGGGCCTATATACGCAGTATTTT.

The chain has TRBV4-3 and TRBJ2-7; D unresolved. V was pared by 0 bases and J by 3 bases, with 12 bases between. From germline, CDR1 is LGHNA and CDR2 YSLEER. There are 15 residues in the CDR3. CDR3 DNA sequence: TGCGCCAGCAGCCAAGATATCGTCGGAAACTACGAGCAGTACTTC. Translated, it gives CASSQDIVGNYEQYF.

The chain has TRBV6-5 and TRBJ1-2; 7 bases are a match to TRBD1. The CDR3 is 13 residues long. The V gene end was trimmed by 4 bases and the J gene end by 7 bases; junction bases not matched to a gene: 6. Germline CDR1 is MNHEY and CDR2 is SVGAGI. The chain's CDR3 is CASSSTGRAGYTF. CDR3 bases: TGTGCCAGCAGTTCGACAGGGAGGGCTGGCTACACCTTC.

V gene TRBV28 combines with J gene TRBJ1-1, with no clear D. Germline V gives CDR1 MDHEN, CDR2 SYDVKM. The CDR3 has 14 amino acids. The V and J ends lost 7 bases and 0 bases respectively, with 12 bases between them. The CDR3: CASNLMIMNTEAFF. The CDR3 nucleotides are TGTGCCAGCAACCTGATGATCATGAACACTGAAGCTTTCTTT. The full variable domain, rest sourced from reference TRBV28 and TRBJ1-1, is DVKVTQSSRYLVKRTGEKVFLECVQDMDHENMFWYRQDPGLGLRLIYFSYDVKMKEKGDIPEGYSVSREKKERFSLILESASTNQTSMYLCASNLMIMNTEAFFGQGTRLTVV.

The genes are TRBV28 and TRBJ1-6; D possibly corresponds to TRBD1 (5 bases). This CDR3 contains 17 residues. V dropped 6 bases and J dropped 1 base, with 16 bases sitting between them. Germline values: CDR1 MDHEN, CDR2 SYDVKM. In nucleotides, the CDR3 is TGTGCCAGCAGAGACGGTAGGGGTTTGTCCTATAATTCACCCCTCCACTTT. Translation: CASRDGRGLSYNSPLHF.

With respect to this clone: The sample holds other DNA sequences that translate to the same CDR3. This chain connects TRBV4-3 to TRBJ1-2, with 7 nucleotides matching TRBD1. With V trimmed by 0 bases and J by 1 base, 5 bases remained unmatched. CDR1 is LGHNA, CDR2 YSLEER, per germline. This CDR3 spans 16 amino acids. The CDR3 nucleotides read TGCGCCAGCAGCCAAGATCAAAACAGGGGTAACTATGGCTACACCTTC. It translates to CASSQDQNRGNYGYTF.

The chain carries TRBV7-2 and TRBJ1-2; the match to TRBD1 covers 8 bases. Germline V CDR1 and CDR2: SGHTA, FQGNSA. The J segment lost 8 bases and the V segment lost 5 bases, leaving 10 bases of the junction unmatched. CDR3 length: 14 amino acids. This CDR3 reads CASSPIRGQGGYTF. CDR3 sequence (DNA): TGTGCCAGCAGCCCGATCAGGGGGCAAGGAGGCTACACCTTC.

This sequence joins TRBV7-2 and TRBJ1-6; D not resolved. The CDR3 is 15 amino acids. V shed 3 bases and J shed 5 bases, with 11 bases lying between them. Germline assignment: CDR1 SGHTA and CDR2 FQGNSA. The CDR3 loop reads CASSFNGVNNSPLHF. DNA of the CDR3: TGTGCCAGCAGCTTTAATGGGGTTAATAATTCACCCCTCCACTTT. Complete variable domain (other parts from reference TRBV7-2 and TRBJ1-6): GAGVSQSPSNKVTEKGKDVELRCDPISGHTALYWYRQSLGQGLEFLIYFQGNSAPDKSGLPSDRFSAERTGGSVSTLTIQRTQQEDSAVYLCASSFNGVNNSPLHFGNGTRLTVT.

This clone occurred once. The gene calls are TRBV29-1 and TRBJ1-2; 9 nucleotides align to TRBD1. Germline CDR1 SQVTM, CDR2 ANQGSEA. V was pared by 2 bases and J by 4 bases, with 2 bases of the junction left unmatched. This CDR3 contains 13 residues. The CDR3 sequence is CSVETGQGYGYTF. CDR3 DNA sequence: TGCAGCGTTGAAACGGGACAGGGCTATGGCTACACCTTC.